This T cell receptor beta chain was profiled in a study of T cell changes during pregnancy in multiple sclerosis. Only in-frame clones appear in the TCRdb table, and some are missing; sequencing was by immunoSEQ multiplex PCR. The table includes tens of thousands of clones, 91% detected once. The CDR3 covers 14 residues. The V gene's germline CDR1 is SGHVS and CDR2 FQNEAQ. The V and J ends lost 5 bases and 7 bases, in that order; junction bases with no gene match: 7. This clone was recorded a few times. The chain carries TRBV7-8 and TRBJ1-1; 10 nucleotides agree with TRBD1. The TCR sequence derives from a female donor in good health, enrolled as a control in a pregnancy study. Sequences were derived from peripheral blood, sampled in the third trimester of pregnancy. Written as DNA, the CDR3 is TGTGCCAGCAGCCGGACAGGGGGACATGGTGAAGCTTTCTTT. Its translation is CASSRTGGHGEAFF. Full variable domain (rest looked up from reference TRBV7-8 and TRBJ1-1): GAGVSQSPRYKVAKRGQDVALRCDPISGHVSLFWYQQALGQGPEFLTYFQNEAQLDKSGLPSDRFFAERPEGSVSTLKIQRTQQEDSAVYLCASSRTGGHGEAFFGQGTRLTVV.